This T cell receptor beta chain was obtained from a study of cytomegalovirus exposure and HLA in healthy donors. Study overall: From donors who were HLA-typed, an early data release held 80 million to 85 million unique TCRs. Findings of the study overall: The CMV antigen specificity of a few CMV-associated chains was confirmed through in vitro analysis. It was shown in a later analysis that HLA-associated TCR beta chains were more clonally expanded than other, equally common chains.

PCR involved 60 Vbeta and 13 Jbeta primers. Assay used: immunoSEQ multiplex PCR; TCRdb lists only in-frame clones, some missing. The sample has 160,000 or so clones, just under 80% seen once. The CDR3 is 14 residues long. V was pared by 6 bases and J by 7 bases, with 1 base of the junction left unmatched. Germline CDR1 reads KGHSH; CDR2 reads LQKENI. In regard to this clone: Its antigen is not known.

The source material was PBMCs. The receptor was derived from a young man in good health and CMV-seronegative. This chain uses TRBV18 with TRBJ2-1, with 15 nucleotides matching TRBD2. The CDR3 loop reads CASSGTSGGNEQFF. The CDR3, as DNA: TGTGCCAGCTCCGGGACTAGCGGGGGGAATGAGCAGTTCTTC.